This T cell receptor beta chain was sequenced in a study of T cell responses to AZD1222 COVID-19 vaccine. Some clones are missing from TCRdb's copy, which holds only in-frame ones; the method was immunoSEQ multiplex PCR. The data hold 170,000 or so clones, with 90% observed a single time. The V gene's germline CDR1 is LNHDA and CDR2 SQIVND (reference sequence). The CDR3 totals 14 residues. Trimming took off 5 bases at V and 7 bases at J, with 17 bases between the two ends. The TCR comes from an adult in good health. The V and J genes are TRBV19 and TRBJ1-1; maybe TRBD1 (6 bases). The sample in question was peripheral blood, obtained on day 0 of AZD1222 vaccination. The CDR3 region is CASSLRTEVSEAFF. CDR3 DNA sequence: TGTGCCAGTAGTTTACGGACAGAAGTCAGTGAAGCTTTCTTT.